A single sample gave rise to the 32 T cell receptor beta chains below, sequenced in a study of blood T cell repertoires in COVID-19. TCRdb's copy holds only in-frame clones and misses some; the assay was immunoSEQ multiplex PCR. The profile shows approximately 210,000 clones, 82% of them singletons. The sequencing input was peripheral blood. These receptors all stem from a woman aged 40 to 50 with acute or convalescent COVID-19.

This clone came up a few times. The chain employs TRBV27 and TRBJ1-5; D is unclear. V lost 5 bases to trimming and J lost 7 bases, with 12 bases between them. CDR1 MNHEY and CDR2 SMNVEV come from the germline V gene (reference sequence). This CDR3 contains 13 residues. CDR3 in DNA: TGTGCCAGCAGTCAAAGGAGGTACCAGCCCCAGCATTTT. This encodes CASSQRRYQPQHF.

The chain couples TRBV27 to TRBJ2-5; D uncertain. Germline V gene sequence: CDR1 MNHEY, CDR2 SMNVEV (reference sequence). This CDR3 is built from 13 residues. V was shortened by 4 bases and J by 0 bases, with 6 bases between the two germline ends. In DNA form, the CDR3 reads TGTGCCAGCAGTTCAATGTACCAAGAGACCCAGTACTTC. This gives the protein CASSSMYQETQYF.

A word on this clone: The same CDR3 is also encoded by other DNA sequences in this sample. The chain carries TRBV27 and TRBJ1-2, with TRBD1 matching over 7 bases. CDR1 and CDR2 from the germline V gene are MNHEY and SMNVEV (reference sequence). The V segment lost 6 bases and the J segment 2 bases; nucleotides outside the gene matches: 3. The CDR3 consists of 13 residues. CDR3 bases: TGTGCCAGCAGGAGGGACAGCAACTATGGCTACACCTTC. As protein: CASRRDSNYGYTF.

Details on this clone: Additional DNA sequences in this sample encode the identical CDR3. The gene calls are TRBV30 and TRBJ1-5; tentatively, D is TRBD1 (6 bases). V dropped 1 base and J dropped 6 bases, with 10 bases sitting between them. CDR3 length: 13 residues. Germline V lookup: CDR1 GTSNPN, CDR2 SVGIG (reference sequence). The CDR3 region has the DNA TGTGCCTGGAGTGGGCAGGGGAGTCAGCCCCAGCATTTT. Residues: CAWSGQGSQPQHF.

V usage is TRBV3-1 (or the pseudogene TRBV3-2) and J usage is TRBJ1-2, with TRBD1 matching 7 bases. This CDR3 has 15 amino acids. The germline gives CDR1 LGHDT, CDR2 YNNKEL (reference sequence). The J segment lost 8 bases and the V segment lost 1 base, leaving 10 bases of the junction unmatched. The CDR3 nucleotides read TGTGCCAGCAGCCAAGCGGGGCAGGGGGTGGTAGGCTACACCTTC. It encodes CASSQAGQGVVGYTF.

V and J are TRBV5-1 and TRBJ2-7; 9 bases are shared with TRBD2. With 0 bases clipped from V and 4 bases from J, the junction kept 8 bases outside the gene matches. Germline V CDR1 and CDR2: SGHRS, YFSETQ. This CDR3 spans 16 amino acids. This CDR3 reads CASSLGMTSGSYEQYF. The DNA for the CDR3 is TGCGCCAGCAGCTTGGGGATGACTAGCGGCTCTTACGAGCAGTACTTC.

J is TRBJ2-3 and V is TRBV5-1; 13 bases fit TRBD2. V lost 2 bases to trimming and J lost 9 bases; unmatched junction nucleotides: 15. Germline values: CDR1 SGHRS, CDR2 YFSETQ. The CDR3 contains 18 residues. The CDR3 DNA reads as TGCGCCAGCAGCTTATCAGGGACTAGCGGGGTTAGGATGCAGACGCAGTATTTT. Its translation: CASSLSGTSGVRMQTQYF.

The V gene is TRBV5-1, the J gene TRBJ1-5; the D gene is possibly TRBD1 (5 bases). The CDR3 loop spans 15 amino acids. The V and J ends lost 4 bases and 5 bases respectively, with 16 bases between them. The germline gives CDR1 SGHRS, CDR2 YFSETQ. For the CDR3, the DNA is TGCGCCAGCAGCCCATGGGGGGGGATGGATCAGCCCCAGCATTTT. Encoded protein: CASSPWGGMDQPQHF.

The chain is built from TRBV19 and TRBJ2-2, with D uncertain. The germline V gene has CDR1 LNHDA and CDR2 SQIVND (reference sequence). Trimming removed 6 bases at V and 0 bases at J, with 14 bases between. The CDR3 covers 16 residues. The CDR3 here is CASSHREVANTGELFF. The CDR3 nucleotides read TGTGCCAGTAGCCACAGAGAAGTCGCGAACACCGGGGAGCTGTTTTTT.

V gene TRBV3-1 (or the pseudogene TRBV3-2) combines with J gene TRBJ1-3, with D possibly being TRBD1 (5 bases). The germline V gene encodes CDR1 LGHDT and CDR2 YNNKEL (reference sequence). The CDR3 totals 15 residues. V was cut by 1 base and J by 2 bases, with 9 bases left in between. The CDR3: CASSQVGRAGNTIYF. CDR3 nucleotides: TGTGCCAGCAGCCAAGTCGGCAGGGCTGGAAACACCATATATTTT.

The V call is TRBV12-5, the J call TRBJ2-2; no firm D call. This CDR3 is built from 13 residues. The germline V gene encodes CDR1 LGHNT and CDR2 FRNRAP. Deletions cut 7 bases from V and 5 bases from J, with 11 bases between. CDR3 bases: TGTGCTAGTGCCCGAACAGTTACCGGGGAGCTGTTTTTT. Translation: CASARTVTGELFF.

The chain combines TRBV6-4 with TRBJ2-7; D may be TRBD2 (5 bases). CDR1 and CDR2 from the germline V gene are MRHNA and SNTAGT. This CDR3 is built from 16 residues. Trimming shortened V by 2 bases and J by 7 bases, and 21 bases separated the two germline ends. The CDR3, as DNA: TGTGCCAGCAGTGACGGTACGACTAATTCTGTTCTGGAGCAGTACTTC. It encodes CASSDGTTNSVLEQYF.

This clone was seen once. The J gene is TRBJ2-1, the V gene TRBV19; D possibly corresponds to TRBD2 (7 bases). The V end lost 10 bases, the J end lost 1 base, and 20 bases lay between the germline ends. CDR1 LNHDA and CDR2 SQIVND come from the germline V gene (reference sequence). The CDR3 covers 16 residues. CDR3: CATNVGGPSSYNEQFF. The CDR3 bases are TGTGCCACAAACGTGGGGGGGCCCAGTTCCTACAATGAGCAGTTCTTC.

J is TRBJ1-1 and V is TRBV25-1; D is ambiguous. Germline assignment: CDR1 MGHDK and CDR2 SYGVNS. Trimming cost V 6 bases and J 1 base, with 6 bases left between them. There are 12 residues in the CDR3. The CDR3 reads CASRTGNTEAFF. CDR3 bases: TGTGCCAGCAGGACTGGGAACACTGAAGCTTTCTTT.

The genes are TRBV7-2 and TRBJ2-6; TRBD2 is a possible D gene (5 bases). There are 17 residues in the CDR3. V lost 2 bases and J 0 bases, leaving 11 bases between the germline ends. Germline V gives CDR1 SGHTA, CDR2 FQGNSA. The CDR3 DNA reads as TGTGCCAGCAGCTTAATGGGGAGTAGCTCTGGGGCCAACGTCCTGACTTTC. Translating gives CASSLMGSSSGANVLTF.

V is TRBV11-2 and J is TRBJ2-7, with D possibly matching TRBD1 (6 bases). The CDR3 consists of 14 residues. V lost 7 bases, J lost 2 bases, and 15 bases lay in between. Germline values: CDR1 SGHAT, CDR2 FQNNGV. The CDR3 DNA follows: TGTGCCAGCACCCGGGACACCTTGCCCTACGAGCAGTACTTC. Protein product: CASTRDTLPYEQYF.

The V call is TRBV3-1 (or the pseudogene TRBV3-2), the J call TRBJ2-7; TRBD2 aligns across 12 bases. The CDR3 is 12 residues long. V trimming: 4 bases; J trimming: 9 bases; junction bases outside the gene matches: 1. Germline V gene lookup returns CDR1 LGHDT and CDR2 YNNKEL (reference sequence). The CDR3 region is CASSPTSGGQYF. The CDR3 DNA sequence: TGTGCCAGCAGCCCGACTAGCGGGGGGCAGTACTTC.

V gene TRBV27 combines with J gene TRBJ2-7; D is ambiguous. The CDR3 loop spans 14 amino acids. V was shortened by 5 bases and J by 5 bases, with 16 bases between the two germline ends. Germline assignment: CDR1 MNHEY and CDR2 SMNVEV (reference sequence). The CDR3: CASSSRLEPHEQYF. CDR3 nucleotide sequence: TGTGCCAGCAGTAGTAGGCTAGAGCCCCACGAGCAGTACTTC.

The chain links TRBV6-6 to TRBJ1-4, with 7 positions matching TRBD1. The length of the CDR3 is 18 residues. The V gene's germline CDR1 is MNHNY and CDR2 SVGAGI (reference sequence). J lost 2 bases, V lost 5 bases, and 14 bases had no gene match. CDR3 in DNA: TGTGCCAGCAGTCAAAAGCCACCCACAGGGGCCACTAATGAAAAACTGTTTTTT. Protein: CASSQKPPTGATNEKLFF.

In its sample, this clone was seen a few times. The gene calls are TRBV4-1 and TRBJ1-3; TRBD1 matches 7 bases. The V gene's germline CDR1 is MGHRA and CDR2 YSYEKL. V shed 4 bases and J 3 bases; nucleotides not matched to a gene: 6. This CDR3 is built from 15 residues. The CDR3 sequence: CASSLLDRDGNTIYF. The CDR3 nucleotides are TGCGCCAGCAGCCTCCTCGACAGGGATGGAAACACCATATATTTT.

The chain carries TRBV19 and TRBJ2-7; TRBD1 is a possible D gene (6 bases). V was cut by 6 bases and J by 2 bases, with 14 bases left in between. The CDR3 is 14 amino acids. CDR1 is LNHDA and CDR2 is SQIVND in the germline V gene (reference sequence). The CDR3 bases are TGTGCCAGTAGCTTGACAGGTCGAACCTACGAGCAGTACTTC. Its translation: CASSLTGRTYEQYF.

V usage is TRBV11-2 and J usage is TRBJ1-1, with D perhaps TRBD1 (5 bases). The V gene lost 3 bases and the J gene lost 2 bases, with 10 bases spanning the gap. Germline V gene lookup returns CDR1 SGHAT and CDR2 FQNNGV. The CDR3 is made up of 14 amino acids. In DNA, the CDR3 is TGTGCCAGCAGCTTTGGGCAGGGCAACACTGAAGCTTTCTTT. Its protein is CASSFGQGNTEAFF.

The chain links TRBV3-1 (or the pseudogene TRBV3-2) to TRBJ2-5; D gene uncertain. This CDR3 contains 14 residues. V was cut by 1 base and J by 5 bases, with 11 bases left in between. Germline V gene data show CDR1 as LGHDT and CDR2 as YNNKEL (reference sequence). The CDR3 DNA reads as TGTGCCAGCAGCCAAGGGGTAGCTTCCGAGACCCAGTACTTC. Translating gives CASSQGVASETQYF.

This clone was counted once. This sequence joins TRBV6-5 and TRBJ2-7; TRBD1 might be the D (5 bases). Germline assignment: CDR1 MNHEY and CDR2 SVGAGI. Trimming shortened V by 7 bases and J by 5 bases, and 15 bases separated the two germline ends. The CDR3 is 13 residues long. DNA for the CDR3: TGTGCCAGCAAGAGACAGCTTCGGGACGAGCAGTACTTC. This translates into CASKRQLRDEQYF.

V is TRBV10-3 and J is TRBJ1-6, with D possibly being TRBD1 (5 bases). Germline V lookup: CDR1 ENHRY, CDR2 SYGVKD. The V end lost 6 bases, the J end lost 12 bases, and 15 bases lay between the germline ends. The CDR3 length is 13 residues. The CDR3 DNA follows: TGTGCCATCAGACAAGACAGAGATCAACCCCTCCACTTT. Its protein is CAIRQDRDQPLHF.

The V call is TRBV20-1, the J call TRBJ2-5; D uncertain. V was trimmed by 5 bases and J by 5 bases, leaving 9 bases between them. The CDR3 covers 11 residues. CDR1 and CDR2 (germline): DFQATT, SNEGSKA (reference sequence). The CDR3 is CSAPLLETQYF. In DNA form, the CDR3 reads TGCAGTGCTCCGCTACTGGAGACCCAGTACTTC.

V usage is TRBV6-5 and J usage is TRBJ1-5; 9 bases are a match to TRBD1. Germline loops: CDR1 MNHEY, CDR2 SVGAGI. Trimming cost V 6 bases and J 6 bases; bases outside gene matches: 9. This CDR3 contains 15 residues. The CDR3 reads CASRVGTGMVQPQHF. In DNA, the CDR3 is TGTGCCAGCAGGGTCGGGACAGGGATGGTTCAGCCCCAGCATTTT.

This clone has just a few counts. V usage is TRBV7-8 and J usage is TRBJ2-2; 9 positions match TRBD1. CDR3 length: 16 amino acids. Germline CDR1 and CDR2: SGHVS and FQNEAQ. V lost 2 bases and J lost 5; bases outside the gene matches: 6. CDR3 nucleotides: TGTGCCAGCAGCTTAAAAAACAGGGGGCCGACCGGGGAGCTGTTTTTT. Its protein product is CASSLKNRGPTGELFF.

The chain links TRBV5-1 to TRBJ2-1; TRBD2 matches 10 bases. Germline trimming cut 4 bases from V and 3 bases from J; bases unmatched to any gene: 4. Germline values: CDR1 SGHRS, CDR2 YFSETQ. The CDR3 loop spans 15 amino acids. As DNA, the CDR3 is TGCGCCAGCAGCACGGCTAGCGGGAGCTACAATGAGCAGTTCTTC. It codes for CASSTASGSYNEQFF.

On this clone: Other DNA sequences in the same sample also yield this CDR3. V gene TRBV4-3 combines with J gene TRBJ2-7; no definite D call. CDR1 is LGHNA, CDR2 YSLEER, per germline. Trimming removed 0 bases from V and 1 base from J, with 7 bases in between. The CDR3 totals 14 residues. The CDR3, as DNA: TGCGCCAGCAGCCAAGATGGCACATCCTACGAGCAGTACTTC. It codes for CASSQDGTSYEQYF.

The chain joins TRBV7-3 to TRBJ2-1; D is unclear. From germline, CDR1 is SGHTA and CDR2 FQGTGA. CDR3 size: 13 residues. Trimming removed 5 bases at V and 5 bases at J, with 10 bases between. As DNA, the CDR3 is TGTGCCAGCAGCCTCCTTCCCCACAATGAGCAGTTCTTC. Translating it yields CASSLLPHNEQFF. The full variable domain, completed using reference TRBV7-3 and TRBJ2-1, is GAGVSQTPSNKVTEKGKYVELRCDPISGHTALYWYRQSLGQGPEFLIYFQGTGAADDSGLPNDRFFAVRPEGSVSTLKIQRTERGDSAVYLCASSLLPHNEQFFGPGTRLTVL.

The chain is built from TRBV27 and TRBJ2-3; D remains unclear. Per the germline V gene, CDR1 is MNHEY and CDR2 is SMNVEV (reference sequence). Trimming took off 5 bases at V and 2 bases at J, with 14 bases between the two ends. There are 15 residues in the CDR3. CDR3 in amino acids: CASSLRLDNTDTQYF. The CDR3 coding sequence is TGTGCCAGCAGTCTTCGACTCGATAACACAGATACGCAGTATTTT.